The next 11 T cell receptor beta chains were all read from a single sample in a study of T cell responses to AZD1222 COVID-19 vaccine. Method: immunoSEQ multiplex PCR; TCRdb's copy keeps in-frame clones and lacks some. The sample contains roughly 160,000 clones, around 92% of which appear only once. Sequenced material: peripheral blood, taken on day 0 of MenACWY control vaccination. The receptor source for this set is an adult in good health.

This chain uses TRBV6-5 with TRBJ1-1; 8 nucleotides match TRBD1. Germline V CDR1 and CDR2: MNHEY, SVGAGI. V shed 3 bases, J shed 4 bases, and the junction held 7 bases outside the gene matches. The length of the CDR3 is 15 residues. CDR3 in DNA: TGTGCCAGCAGTTATCAGACAGGGGCCGGCACTGAAGCTTTCTTT. Amino acid sequence: CASSYQTGAGTEAFF.

This chain connects TRBV2 to TRBJ1-6; a possible D gene is TRBD1 (5 bases). With 8 bases removed from V and 8 bases from J, the gap between germline ends came to 13 bases. The CDR3 is 13 residues long. CDR1 is SNHLY and CDR2 is FYNNEI in the germline V gene. The CDR3 reads CASVGERDSPLHF. Written as DNA, the CDR3 is TGTGCCAGCGTAGGGGAGCGCGATTCACCCCTCCACTTT. Complete variable domain (other parts from reference TRBV2 and TRBJ1-6): EPEVTQTPSHQVTQMGQEVILRCVPISNHLYFYWYRQILGQKVEFLVSFYNNEISEKSEIFDDQFSVERPDGSNFTLKIRSTKLEDSAMYFCASVGERDSPLHFGNGTRLTVT.

The rearrangement joins TRBV6-5 to TRBJ1-3, with a tentative D call TRBD2 (7 bases). With the DNA end fitting TRBJ2-2 better, the J assignment may be wrong. The germline V gene has CDR1 MNHEY and CDR2 SVGAGI. This CDR3 has 15 amino acids. The CDR3 nucleotides read TGTGCCAGCAGCTACGGGGGGCGGAACACCGGGGAGCTGTTTTTT. This codes for CASSYGGRNTGELFF.

The V and J genes are TRBV30 and TRBJ1-2; tentative D call: TRBD1 (5 bases). The CDR3 spans 14 residues. V was clipped by 5 bases and J by 4 bases, with 17 bases between them. Germline V gene sequence: CDR1 GTSNPN, CDR2 SVGIG (reference sequence). The CDR3 nucleotides are TGTGCCTGGCAGGGTGACGGGCCCCCCTATGGCTACACCTTC. It encodes CAWQGDGPPYGYTF.

The rearrangement uses TRBV27 and TRBJ2-7; D remains ambiguous. V lost 3 bases, J lost 4 bases, and 7 bases lay in between. The CDR3 extends over 12 amino acids. Germline lookup yields CDR1 MNHEY and CDR2 SMNVEV (reference sequence). CDR3 amino acids: CASSFNGYEQYF. The CDR3 region has the DNA TGTGCCAGCAGTTTTAATGGATACGAGCAGTACTTC.

The chain employs TRBV28 and TRBJ2-2; 11 bases line up with TRBD2. The CDR3 has 16 amino acids. The V and J ends lost 4 bases and 4 bases, in that order; junction bases with no gene match: 5. In germline, CDR1 is MDHEN, CDR2 SYDVKM. The CDR3 sequence: CASSSPGLAATGELFF. CDR3 bases: TGTGCCAGCAGTTCACCGGGACTAGCGGCCACCGGGGAGCTGTTTTTT. The full variable domain, rest sourced from reference TRBV28 and TRBJ2-2, is DVKVTQSSRYLVKRTGEKVFLECVQDMDHENMFWYRQDPGLGLRLIYFSYDVKMKEKGDIPEGYSVSREKKERFSLILESASTNQTSMYLCASSSPGLAATGELFFGEGSRLTVL.

The rearrangement links TRBV23-1 to TRBJ2-2; 8 bases fit TRBD1. TRBV23-1 is an ORF for which the function is uncertain. The V segment lost 7 bases and the J segment 4 bases; nucleotides outside the gene matches: 11. This CDR3 is 16 amino acids long. CDR3 DNA: TGCGCCAGCAAACCTAACCGGGACAGGAGCACCGGGGAGCTGTTTTTT. This translates into CASKPNRDRSTGELFF.

The V gene is TRBV7-2, the J gene TRBJ1-1, with TRBD1 as a possible D gene (6 bases). Per germline, CDR1 SGHTA and CDR2 FQGNSA. V was clipped by 6 bases and J by 5 bases, with 16 bases between them. This CDR3 region has 14 residues. CDR3 protein: CASSISGAGTEAFF. Here the CDR3 DNA reads TGTGCCAGCAGTATATCAGGGGCGGGGACTGAAGCTTTCTTT.

A note on this clone: A junction boundary mismatches the germline segment, possibly from a read error. The CDR3 reads CAGSPGGELFF. The CDR3 bases are TGTGCCGGCTCACCGGGCGGGGAGCTGTTTTTT. V usage is TRBV18 and J usage is TRBJ2-2; D ambiguous. Germline loops: CDR1 KGHSH, CDR2 LQKENI. The CDR3 length is 11 residues.

The chain carries TRBV7-2 and TRBJ1-5; D not certain. The CDR3 sequence is 17 residues long. The germline gives CDR1 SGHTA, CDR2 FQGNSA. Trimming removed 2 bases from V and 3 bases from J, with 17 bases in between. The CDR3 here is CASSLHFRTPLNQPQHF. The DNA of the CDR3 is TGTGCCAGCAGCTTACATTTCCGGACGCCCCTCAATCAGCCCCAGCATTTT.

This chain uses TRBV30 with TRBJ1-1; D unresolved. The CDR3 is made up of 12 amino acids. Germline V gene lookup returns CDR1 GTSNPN and CDR2 SVGIG (reference sequence). The germline V and J ends were trimmed by 4 bases and 1 base, with 7 bases remaining between them. The CDR3: CAWNSENTEAFF. For the CDR3, the DNA is TGTGCCTGGAACAGTGAGAACACTGAAGCTTTCTTT. Using reference TRBV30 and TRBJ1-1 for the parts outside the CDR3, the full variable domain is SQTIHQWPATLVQPVGSPLSLECTVEGTSNPNLYWYRQAAGRGLQLLFYSVGIGQISSEVPQNLSASRPQDRQFILSSKKLLLSDSGFYLCAWNSENTEAFFGQGTRLTVV.